The T cell receptor beta chain under discussion was sequenced for a study of T-cell memory formation after mild COVID-19. Study summary: TCR clusters showed largely donor specificity.

This clonotype was detected ten times or more. No antigen is known for it. TCRdb recomputed calls from the 5' RACE reads with MiXCR, one row per CDR3 protein. Of approximately 150,000 distinct CDR3 sequences in the sample, 6% to 7% are singletons; the top ten hold about 2.1%. Study-wide results and limits: Of the contracting clones, CD4+ ones lay mainly in CM and EM, and CD8+ ones in EMRA.

The CDR3 sequence is 14 residues long. Germline V gene lookup returns CDR1 MNHEY and CDR2 SVGAGI. Trimming stripped 2 bases from V and 10 bases from J, with 12 bases between. This TCR derives from an adult woman who had mild COVID-19 (a few samples of this study predate the infection). Cell type and time point are not known. The specimen sequenced was PBMCs or a T cell subset sorted from them (not recorded which). This chain joins TRBV6-5 and TRBJ1-6; D unresolved. CDR3 bases: TGTGCCAGCAGTTACAGGAATTATAGATCACCCCTCCACTTT. Protein sequence: CASSYRNYRSPLHF.